This T cell receptor (beta chain) is from a study of cytomegalovirus exposure and HLA in healthy donors. A multiplex PCR was run with 60 Vbeta primers and 13 Jbeta primers. The data were produced by immunoSEQ multiplex PCR, yet TCRdb's version contains in-frame clones alone and is incomplete. The sample table sets out around 40,000 clones. V lost 5 bases and J lost 7; bases outside the gene matches: 5. Per the germline V gene, CDR1 is MNHEY and CDR2 is SVGAGI. The CDR3 has 14 amino acids. The rearrangement links TRBV6-5 to TRBJ1-6, with TRBD1 identical over 7 bases. This sequence originates from a human donor in good health. Sequenced sample: PBMCs. The CDR3 nucleotides are TGTGCCAGCAGTATGCGGGACAGCAATTCACCCCTCCACTTT. Protein: CASSMRDSNSPLHF.